The 4 T cell receptor beta chains in this list originate from one sample, sequenced in a study of blood T cell repertoires in COVID-19. Profiling relied on immunoSEQ multiplex PCR, and the TCRdb table lists in-frame clones only, not all of them. The data hold 650,000 to 800,000 clones, with 90% observed a single time. The sample comprised peripheral blood. These receptors were obtained from a woman aged 18 to 35 with acute or convalescent COVID-19.

V and J are TRBV24-1 and TRBJ2-3; 11 nucleotides line up with TRBD2. The germline V gene encodes CDR1 KGHDR and CDR2 SFDVKD. This CDR3 has 17 amino acids. V lost 3 bases, J lost 3 bases, and 7 bases stayed unmatched. The CDR3 DNA sequence: TGTGCCACCAGTGATAGACTAGCGGGGTATGGAACAGATACGCAGTATTTT. This sequence encodes CATSDRLAGYGTDTQYF.

This clone appeared a single time. This chain uses TRBV7-9 with TRBJ1-2; D is uncertain. The CDR3 totals 14 residues. V lost 1 base and J 0 bases, leaving 6 bases between the germline ends. Germline-derived CDR1 and CDR2 are SEHNR and FQNEAQ (reference sequence). CDR3 nucleotides: TGTGCCAGCAGCTTAGACGGTGCTAACTATGGCTACACCTTC. It yields the protein CASSLDGANYGYTF.

This clone was observed once. The V gene is TRBV5-1, the J gene TRBJ2-6; 8 bases match TRBD1. The ends lost 0 bases at V and 1 base at J; junction bases unmatched: 0. This CDR3 contains 16 residues. In germline, CDR1 is SGHRS, CDR2 YFSETQ. DNA for the CDR3: TGCGCCAGCAGCTTGGGGGACAGGTCTGGGGCCAACGTCCTGACTTTC. This encodes CASSLGDRSGANVLTF.

The chain links TRBV7-3 to TRBJ1-5; D gene uncertain. CDR1 SGHTA and CDR2 FQGTGA come from the germline V gene. The CDR3 has 12 residues. Deletions cut 4 bases from V and 15 bases from J, with 16 bases between. CDR3 in amino acids: CASSSVARVGHF. For the CDR3, the DNA is TGTGCCAGCAGCTCCGTCGCGAGGGTCGGGCATTTT.